The 4 T cell receptor beta chains below all came from one sample that was sequenced in a study of blood T cells in healthy people across ages. Through a sample-barcoded 5' primer and a J-beta primer mix, a second PCR was run for roughly 6 to 12 cycles. MiXCR, applied by TCRdb to the 5' RACE reads, yields one record per CDR3 protein. The top ten clones hold around 23% of a sample with approximately 1,700,000 distinct CDR3 sequences, approximately 40% of them seen once. Sequencing was performed on blood. These receptors were collected from a human donor in good health.

The J gene is TRBJ1-2, the V gene TRBV5-6; 12 bases match TRBD1. The V and J ends lost 0 bases and 7 bases, in that order; junction bases with no gene match: 7. Germline V gives CDR1 SGHDT, CDR2 YYEEEE. CDR3 length: 16 amino acids. The CDR3 protein is CASSLAPGQGAGGYTF. In nucleotides, the CDR3 is TGTGCCAGCAGCTTGGCACCGGGACAGGGGGCCGGTGGCTACACCTTC.

This clonotype was detected only a few times. J is TRBJ1-5 and V is TRBV15; D is undetermined. Trimming left V 5 bases short and J 4 bases short, with 15 bases between. Germline CDR1 reads LNHNV; CDR2 reads YYDKDF (reference sequence). The CDR3 covers 15 residues. In DNA, the CDR3 is TGTGCCACCAGCCCTAGACACACGGTGAATCAGCCCCAGCATTTT. It encodes CATSPRHTVNQPQHF.

The chain uses TRBV25-1 and TRBJ1-2, with D hard to call. The CDR3 runs to 15 residues. CDR1 and CDR2 (germline): MGHDK, SYGVNS. Trimming took off 4 bases at V and 2 bases at J, with 14 bases between the two ends. CDR3 region: CASSAFVGGNYGYTF. CDR3 nucleotides: TGTGCCAGCAGTGCATTCGTAGGTGGCAACTATGGCTACACCTTC.

This clonotype was detected a few times. The chain uses TRBV5-6 and TRBJ1-1; tentatively, D is TRBD1 (6 bases). Germline V gene sequence: CDR1 SGHDT, CDR2 YYEEEE. There are 14 residues in the CDR3. V was pared by 3 bases and J by 1 base, with 10 bases between. DNA of the CDR3: TGTGCCAGCAGCTGGGAGACAGGGAACACTGAAGCTTTCTTT. It specifies CASSWETGNTEAFF.